Below are 7 T cell receptor beta chains sequenced from a single sample in a study of beta chain features in type 1 diabetes (dated by TCRdb to the late 2010s). To prepare the library, the immunoSEQ multiplex PCR assay was applied. All of the isolated RNA was reverse transcribed with the High Capacity cDNA Reverse Transcription Kit, so expressed TCRB transcripts were sequenced. TCRdb holds this immuneACCESS table with in-frame rearrangements only. Some clones are missing; in checked studies, unresolved V genes explain under half, and the rest has no known cause. For this sample the table gives hundreds of thousands of clones, of which roughly 12% were detected only once. Around 0.015% of the sample goes to the ten largest clones. The sample was naive CD4+ T cells from blood. Sample cell subset or site, as interpreted from the label and publication: true naive CD4+ T cells. These receptors all stem from a man younger than 30 in good health.

V usage is TRBV7-9 and J usage is TRBJ2-7; maybe TRBD2 (7 bases). The CDR3 totals 14 residues. Trimming left V 2 bases short and J 2 bases short, with 10 bases between. The V gene's germline CDR1 is SEHNR and CDR2 FQNEAQ (reference sequence). The CDR3 DNA reads TGTGCCAGCAGCTTACGGGGGGACACCTACGAGCAGTACTTC. As protein: CASSLRGDTYEQYF. Filled out from reference TRBV7-9 and TRBJ2-7, the complete variable domain reads DTGVSQNPRHKITKRGQNVTFRCDPISEHNRLYWYRQTLGQGPEFLTYFQNEAQLEKSRLLSDRFSAERPKGSFSTLEIQRTEQGDSAMYLCASSLRGDTYEQYFGPGTRLTVT.

The rearrangement links TRBV7-9 to TRBJ1-6; tentatively, D is TRBD1 (5 bases). Per germline, CDR1 SEHNR and CDR2 FQNEAQ (reference sequence). V was cut by 2 bases and J by 10 bases, with 15 bases left in between. CDR3 length: 15 amino acids. The CDR3 reads CASSLTGGAGSPLHF. The CDR3 DNA reads as TGTGCCAGCAGCTTAACGGGAGGGGCTGGATCACCCCTCCACTTT.

The sample holds a few counts of this clone. This chain connects TRBV19 to TRBJ1-2; possibly TRBD1 for D (5 bases). Per the germline V gene, CDR1 is LNHDA and CDR2 is SQIVND (reference sequence). The CDR3 sequence is 14 residues long. Trimming took 3 bases from V and 3 from J, leaving 11 bases between them. The CDR3 DNA sequence: TGTGCCAGTAGTATCGCCAGGGATGACTATGGCTACACCTTC. Its protein is CASSIARDDYGYTF. Drawing the rest from reference TRBV19 and TRBJ1-2, the complete variable domain is DGGITQSPKYLFRKEGQNVTLSCEQNLNHDAMYWYRQDPGQGLRLIYYSQIVNDFQKGDIAEGYSVSREKKESFPLTVTSAQKNPTAFYLCASSIARDDYGYTFGSGTRLTVV.

This sequence joins TRBV7-9 and TRBJ1-1, with 12 bases that match TRBD1. Germline V gene sequence: CDR1 SEHNR, CDR2 FQNEAQ (reference sequence). V was pared by 0 bases and J by 5 bases, with 7 bases of the junction left unmatched. The CDR3 covers 17 residues. The chain's CDR3 is CASSLARGQGAHTEAFF. Here the CDR3 DNA reads TGTGCCAGCAGCTTAGCGCGGGGACAGGGGGCGCATACTGAAGCTTTCTTT.

V is TRBV9 and J is TRBJ2-7, with 9 nucleotides matching TRBD1. CDR3 length: 15 residues. J was trimmed by 3 bases and V by 3 bases; bases with no gene match: 7. Germline CDR1 SGDLS, CDR2 YYNGEE. This CDR3 reads CASSDGQGSLYEQYF. CDR3 sequence (DNA): TGTGCCAGCAGCGACGGACAGGGGAGCCTCTACGAGCAGTACTTC.

This clone was detected only a few times. The chain joins TRBV7-2 to TRBJ1-3; D unclear. Deletions cut 2 bases from V and 0 bases from J, with 5 bases between. The CDR3 has 14 residues. CDR1 is SGHTA, CDR2 FQGNSA, per germline. The CDR3 DNA reads TGTGCCAGCAGCTTACTTAACTCTGGAAACACCATATATTTT. It specifies CASSLLNSGNTIYF.

This chain uses TRBV30 with TRBJ2-7; a possible D gene is TRBD2 (5 bases). CDR1 GTSNPN and CDR2 SVGIG come from the germline V gene (reference sequence). The CDR3 loop spans 11 amino acids. Trimming pared 8 bases from V and 0 bases from J, leaving 8 bases between. CDR3 sequence reads: CAGGISYEQYF. The CDR3 coding sequence is TGTGCCGGAGGTATCTCCTACGAGCAGTACTTC. Full variable domain (outside the CDR3, taken from reference TRBV30 and TRBJ2-7): SQTIHQWPATLVQPVGSPLSLECTVEGTSNPNLYWYRQAAGRGLQLLFYSVGIGQISSEVPQNLSASRPQDRQFILSSKKLLLSDSGFYLCAGGISYEQYFGPGTRLTVT.